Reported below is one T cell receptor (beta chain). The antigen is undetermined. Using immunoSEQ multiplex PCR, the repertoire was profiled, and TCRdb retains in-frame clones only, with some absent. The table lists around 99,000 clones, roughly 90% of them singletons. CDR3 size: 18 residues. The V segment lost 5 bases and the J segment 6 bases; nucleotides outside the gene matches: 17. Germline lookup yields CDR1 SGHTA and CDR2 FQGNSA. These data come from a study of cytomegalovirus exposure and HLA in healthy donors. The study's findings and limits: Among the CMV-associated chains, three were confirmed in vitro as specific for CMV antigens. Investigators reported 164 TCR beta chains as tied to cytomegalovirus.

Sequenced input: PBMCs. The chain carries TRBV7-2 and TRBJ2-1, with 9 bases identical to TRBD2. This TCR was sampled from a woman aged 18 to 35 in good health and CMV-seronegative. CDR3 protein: CASSQAPAGTSSGNEQFF. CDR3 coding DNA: TGTGCCAGCAGCCAAGCGCCCGCCGGGACTAGCTCCGGCAATGAGCAGTTCTTC. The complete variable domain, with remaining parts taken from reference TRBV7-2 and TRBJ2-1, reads GAGVSQSPSNKVTEKGKDVELRCDPISGHTALYWYRQSLGQGLEFLIYFQGNSAPDKSGLPSDRFSAERTGGSVSTLTIQRTQQEDSAVYLCASSQAPAGTSSGNEQFFGPGTRLTVL.